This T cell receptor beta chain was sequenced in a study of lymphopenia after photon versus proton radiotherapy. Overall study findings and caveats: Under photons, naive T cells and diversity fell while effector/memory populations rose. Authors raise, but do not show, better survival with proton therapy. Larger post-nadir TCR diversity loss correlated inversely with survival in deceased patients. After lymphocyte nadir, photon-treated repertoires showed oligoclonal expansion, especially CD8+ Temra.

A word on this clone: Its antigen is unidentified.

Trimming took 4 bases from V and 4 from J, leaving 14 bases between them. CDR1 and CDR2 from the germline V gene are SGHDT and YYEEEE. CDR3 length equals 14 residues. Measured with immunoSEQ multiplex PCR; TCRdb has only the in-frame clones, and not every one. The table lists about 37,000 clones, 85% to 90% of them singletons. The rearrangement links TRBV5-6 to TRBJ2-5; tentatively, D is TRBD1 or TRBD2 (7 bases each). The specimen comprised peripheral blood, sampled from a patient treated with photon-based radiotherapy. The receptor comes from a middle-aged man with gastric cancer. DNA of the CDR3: TGTGCCAGCAGCCTGACAGGGAGGGGAGAGACCCAGTACTTC. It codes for CASSLTGRGETQYF.